These T cell receptor beta chains were read from a single sample in a study of OX40 agonist ivuxolimab in advanced cancers. TCRdb keeps only in-frame clones here, not all; method: immunoSEQ multiplex PCR. This table holds some 83,000 clones, roughly nine tenths found once. The sample here was CD4+ or CD8+ T cells sorted from blood, taken in a trial of the OX40 agonist ivuxolimab. Receptors were obtained from an adult with an advanced solid tumor such as melanoma, head and neck, liver or kidney cancer. Each CDR3 is given with its conserved first and last residue. The D gene is left open where the match is weak. Where a row states a size, it is once, few, many or the class of an expanded clone; other rows omit it.

d_call: TRBD1; j_call: TRBJ2-7; v_call: TRBV30; clone_size: .; cdr3_nt: TGTGCCTGGAGTCAGGACAGGGCGGAGCAGTACTTC; cdr3_aa: CAWSQDRAEQYF
d_call: TRBD1; j_call: TRBJ2-7; v_call: TRBV6-5; clone_size: .; cdr3_nt: TGTGCCAGCAGGAAAAGGGACAGAATCTCCTACGAGCAGTACTTC; cdr3_aa: CASRKRDRISYEQYF
d_call: .; j_call: TRBJ1-1; v_call: TRBV7-2; clone_size: .; cdr3_nt: TGTGCCAGCAGCTTAGGAGCGGGAACTGAAGCTTTCTTT; cdr3_aa: CASSLGAGTEAFF
d_call: .; j_call: TRBJ2-2; v_call: TRBV9; clone_size: once; cdr3_nt: TGTGCCAGCAGCGTAGACACCGGGGAGCTGTTTTTT; cdr3_aa: CASSVDTGELFF
d_call: TRBD2; j_call: TRBJ2-1; v_call: TRBV25-1; clone_size: .; cdr3_nt: TGTGCCAGCAGGGGGGTGGATAGCGGGAGTTCGTACAATGAGCAGTTCTTC; cdr3_aa: CASRGVDSGSSYNEQFF
d_call: .; j_call: TRBJ1-2; v_call: TRBV2; clone_size: .; cdr3_nt: TGTGCCAGCACCCAAGGTGACACCCCGACGGGTGGCTACACCTTC; cdr3_aa: CASTQGDTPTGGYTF
d_call: .; j_call: TRBJ1-2; v_call: TRBV9; clone_size: .; cdr3_nt: TGTGCCAGCAGCGTAGAGGCAGGAACGAACTATGGCTACACCTTC; cdr3_aa: CASSVEAGTNYGYTF
d_call: .; j_call: TRBJ1-1; v_call: TRBV5-5; clone_size: many; cdr3_nt: TGTGCCAGCAGCTTGCACGAGGCGAACACTGAAGCTTTCTTT; cdr3_aa: CASSLHEANTEAFF
d_call: TRBD1; j_call: TRBJ1-3; v_call: TRBV25-1; clone_size: .; cdr3_nt: TGTGCCAGCAGTGAAGGAACAGGGGGCCTTGGAAACACCATATATTTT; cdr3_aa: CASSEGTGGLGNTIYF
d_call: .; j_call: TRBJ2-5; v_call: TRBV6-5; clone_size: .; cdr3_nt: TGTGCCAGCAGTTACCCGCCTCAAGAGACCCAGTACTTC; cdr3_aa: CASSYPPQETQYF
d_call: .; j_call: TRBJ2-5; v_call: TRBV6-5; clone_size: .; cdr3_nt: TGTGCCAGCAGTTACGGTGGCGGGGTGTGGGAGACCCAGTACTTC; cdr3_aa: CASSYGGGVWETQYF
d_call: TRBD1; j_call: TRBJ1-1; v_call: TRBV28; clone_size: .; cdr3_nt: TGTGCCAGCAGAAAGGGGACAGACTTCAACACTGAAGCTTTCTTT; cdr3_aa: CASRKGTDFNTEAFF
d_call: TRBD1; j_call: TRBJ1-2; v_call: TRBV27; clone_size: .; cdr3_nt: TGTGCCAGCAGTTTAGAGGCTACAGGACAGGGGGGCCTGGGGATCTATGGCTACACCTTC; cdr3_aa: CASSLEATGQGGLGIYGYTF
d_call: TRBD1; j_call: TRBJ1-1; v_call: TRBV30; clone_size: .; cdr3_nt: TGTGCCGGGGACAGGGTAGTGTCTGAAGCTTTCTTT; cdr3_aa: CAGDRVVSEAFF
d_call: .; j_call: TRBJ1-6; v_call: TRBV27; clone_size: .; cdr3_nt: TGTGCCAGCGCAGGGTTTGGTAATTCACCCCTCCACTTT; cdr3_aa: CASAGFGNSPLHF
d_call: .; j_call: TRBJ1-5; v_call: TRBV6-6; clone_size: .; cdr3_nt: TGTGCCAGCAGCCAAAAACTCAGGGGCCCTGATCAGCCCCAGCATTTT; cdr3_aa: CASSQKLRGPDQPQHF
d_call: .; j_call: TRBJ2-3; v_call: TRBV9; clone_size: once; cdr3_nt: TGTGCCAGCGGCTTTGGAGCGACCACAGATACGCAGTATTTT; cdr3_aa: CASGFGATTDTQYF
d_call: .; j_call: TRBJ1-5; v_call: TRBV28; clone_size: .; cdr3_nt: TGTGCCAGCGGGCTGGGGCTTAGGGGATATAGCAATCAGCCCCAGCATTTT; cdr3_aa: CASGLGLRGYSNQPQHF
d_call: .; j_call: TRBJ2-7; v_call: TRBV28; clone_size: .; cdr3_nt: TGTGCCAGCAGTTTAGTATCCTACGAGCAGTACTTC; cdr3_aa: CASSLVSYEQYF
d_call: .; j_call: TRBJ1-3; v_call: TRBV4-2; clone_size: .; cdr3_nt: TGTGCCAGCAGCCAAGTCGGAATCTGGACAGTAGCTGGAAACACCATATATTTT; cdr3_aa: CASSQVGIWTVAGNTIYF
d_call: .; j_call: TRBJ2-6; v_call: TRBV5-1; clone_size: .; cdr3_nt: TGCGCCAGCAGCTTGGCGGGACCCTGGGGGGCCAACGTCCTGACTTTC; cdr3_aa: CASSLAGPWGANVLTF
d_call: .; j_call: TRBJ2-3; v_call: TRBV6-5; clone_size: .; cdr3_nt: TGTGCCAGCAGTTACTCGGGGGTTTCATATTTT; cdr3_aa: CASSYSGVSYF
d_call: .; j_call: TRBJ2-5; v_call: TRBV27; clone_size: .; cdr3_nt: TGTGCCAGCAGTTGGGGGTTGATGGAGACCCAGTACTTC; cdr3_aa: CASSWGLMETQYF
d_call: TRBD2; j_call: TRBJ2-3; v_call: TRBV6-5; clone_size: once; cdr3_nt: TGTGCCAGCAGTACTCTAGCGGAGGGGACAGATACGCAGTATTTT; cdr3_aa: CASSTLAEGTDTQYF
d_call: TRBD1; j_call: TRBJ1-2; v_call: TRBV27; clone_size: .; cdr3_nt: TGTGCCAGCAGTTTTTCTCCCGGGACAGGGGCCTCAGGCTCTGGCTACACCTTC; cdr3_aa: CASSFSPGTGASGSGYTF
d_call: .; j_call: TRBJ1-5; v_call: TRBV5-1; clone_size: .; cdr3_nt: TGCGCCAGCAGCGCCAGGGGCGGGGATCAGCCCCAGCATTTT; cdr3_aa: CASSARGGDQPQHF
d_call: .; j_call: TRBJ1-5; v_call: TRBV28; clone_size: .; cdr3_nt: TGTGCCAGCAGCGGACCGAGTGAGAATCAGCCCCAGCATTTT; cdr3_aa: CASSGPSENQPQHF
d_call: TRBD2; j_call: TRBJ2-1; v_call: TRBV9; clone_size: .; cdr3_nt: TGTGCCAGCAGCGGGAGCGGGAGTGAGCAGTTCTTC; cdr3_aa: CASSGSGSEQFF
d_call: .; j_call: TRBJ2-7; v_call: TRBV25-1; clone_size: .; cdr3_nt: TGTGCCAGCAGTGAATCTTTACAGGTTAACGAGCAGTACTTC; cdr3_aa: CASSESLQVNEQYF
d_call: TRBD2; j_call: TRBJ2-3; v_call: TRBV19; clone_size: .; cdr3_nt: TGTGCCAGTAGTTCATCGGCTAGCGGGAGATTCTTTCCCTACACAGATACGCAGTATTTT; cdr3_aa: CASSSSASGRFFPYTDTQYF
d_call: .; j_call: TRBJ2-1; v_call: TRBV30; clone_size: few; cdr3_nt: TGTGCCTGGAGTGGACTAGATTTCGGGCGGGATGAGCAGTTCTTC; cdr3_aa: CAWSGLDFGRDEQFF
d_call: TRBD2; j_call: TRBJ2-1; v_call: TRBV9; clone_size: .; cdr3_nt: TGTGCCAGCAGCGTAGGCGGGAGCTGGGATGAGCAGTTCTTC; cdr3_aa: CASSVGGSWDEQFF
d_call: .; j_call: TRBJ2-1; v_call: TRBV28; clone_size: .; cdr3_nt: TGTGCCAGCAGTTTCGCAATCACCTACAATGAGCAGTTCTTC; cdr3_aa: CASSFAITYNEQFF
d_call: TRBD1; j_call: TRBJ2-2; v_call: TRBV29-1; clone_size: .; cdr3_nt: TGCAGCGTTGAATGGGACGGGACAGGGGTTACCGGGGAGCTGTTTTTT; cdr3_aa: CSVEWDGTGVTGELFF
d_call: .; j_call: TRBJ2-3; v_call: TRBV7-9; clone_size: .; cdr3_nt: TGTGCCAGCAGCCAGATAGACAGTGCCTCTAGCACAGATACGCAGTATTTT; cdr3_aa: CASSQIDSASSTDTQYF
d_call: TRBD2; j_call: TRBJ2-1; v_call: TRBV7-3; clone_size: .; cdr3_nt: TGTGCCAGCAGCATAGCGGGGGGGCCGTATGAGCAGTTCTTC; cdr3_aa: CASSIAGGPYEQFF
d_call: .; j_call: TRBJ1-5; v_call: TRBV28; clone_size: .; cdr3_nt: TGTGCCAGCAGTTCCGCAGGGCTTCTAGGTCCCCAGCATTTT; cdr3_aa: CASSSAGLLGPQHF
d_call: .; j_call: TRBJ1-5; v_call: TRBV19; clone_size: .; cdr3_nt: TGTGCCAGTAGTTGGGGACAAAGAAATCAGCCCCAGCATTTT; cdr3_aa: CASSWGQRNQPQHF
d_call: TRBD2; j_call: TRBJ2-2; v_call: TRBV9; clone_size: .; cdr3_nt: TGTGCCAGCAGTACCAACCATGCGGGGGGCAGGACCGGGGAGCTGTTTTTT; cdr3_aa: CASSTNHAGGRTGELFF
d_call: .; j_call: TRBJ2-7; v_call: TRBV7-3; clone_size: .; cdr3_nt: TGTGCCAGCAGCTCCTCCCCCTCCTACGAGCAGTACTTC; cdr3_aa: CASSSSPSYEQYF
d_call: .; j_call: TRBJ2-1; v_call: TRBV7-9; clone_size: .; cdr3_nt: TGTGCCAGCAGCCCGCAACAGGGAAATGAGCAGTTCTTC; cdr3_aa: CASSPQQGNEQFF
d_call: TRBD2; j_call: TRBJ2-2; v_call: TRBV7-3; clone_size: .; cdr3_nt: TGTGCCAGCAGCTTAGCCGGACTAGCGGGAGGGTACACCGGGGAGCTGTTTTTT; cdr3_aa: CASSLAGLAGGYTGELFF
d_call: .; j_call: TRBJ1-1; v_call: TRBV23-1; clone_size: .; cdr3_nt: TGCGCCAGCACTCCTCAGGGCACTGAAGCTTTCTTT; cdr3_aa: CASTPQGTEAFF
d_call: .; j_call: TRBJ2-4; v_call: TRBV4-1; clone_size: .; cdr3_nt: TGCGCCAGCAGCAAGAGACAGGTAGACATTCAGTACTTC; cdr3_aa: CASSKRQVDIQYF
d_call: TRBD2; j_call: TRBJ2-3; v_call: TRBV10-3; clone_size: once; cdr3_nt: TGTGCCATCAGTGAGTCGGTAGCGGGAGGGCAATCAGATACGCAGTATTTT; cdr3_aa: CAISESVAGGQSDTQYF
d_call: TRBD1; j_call: TRBJ1-3; v_call: TRBV28; clone_size: .; cdr3_nt: TGTGCCAGCAGCTCCCAGGGGGAAGGTGGAAACACCATATATTTT; cdr3_aa: CASSSQGEGGNTIYF
d_call: .; j_call: TRBJ2-1; v_call: TRBV28; clone_size: .; cdr3_nt: TGTGCCAGCAGTTTATATTCAGGCCTTTCCTACAATGAGCAGTTCTTC; cdr3_aa: CASSLYSGLSYNEQFF
d_call: .; j_call: TRBJ1-2; v_call: TRBV10-3; clone_size: .; cdr3_nt: TGTGCCATCAGTGAGGGGGTGACCCCGATTAACTATGGCTACACCTTC; cdr3_aa: CAISEGVTPINYGYTF
d_call: .; j_call: TRBJ1-3; v_call: TRBV7-8; clone_size: .; cdr3_nt: TGTGCCAGCAGCTTTGTTCAGGGCGACTCTGGAAACACCATATATTTT; cdr3_aa: CASSFVQGDSGNTIYF
d_call: .; j_call: TRBJ1-2; v_call: TRBV13; clone_size: few; cdr3_nt: TGTGCCAGCAGCTCAGGAACATATGGCTACACCTTC; cdr3_aa: CASSSGTYGYTF
d_call: .; j_call: TRBJ2-7; v_call: TRBV28; clone_size: .; cdr3_nt: TGTGCCAGCAGTTTATGGCAGGGCTACGAGCAGTACTTC; cdr3_aa: CASSLWQGYEQYF
d_call: .; j_call: TRBJ2-3; v_call: TRBV30; clone_size: .; cdr3_nt: TGTGCCTGGAGTGTCGTAGGGGATACGCAGTATTTT; cdr3_aa: CAWSVVGDTQYF
d_call: TRBD1; j_call: TRBJ1-4; v_call: TRBV4-3; clone_size: .; cdr3_nt: TGCGCCAGCAGCCCCACGACAGGGTGGATAGGTGAAAAACTGTTTTTT; cdr3_aa: CASSPTTGWIGEKLFF
d_call: .; j_call: TRBJ1-1; v_call: TRBV2; clone_size: .; cdr3_nt: TGTGCCAGCAGCGAGCGGTACACTGAAGCTTTCTTT; cdr3_aa: CASSERYTEAFF
d_call: .; j_call: TRBJ1-5; v_call: TRBV4-3; clone_size: .; cdr3_nt: TGCGCCAGCAGCCAAGTCTGGGGTAGTCCCAATCAGCCCCAGCATTTT; cdr3_aa: CASSQVWGSPNQPQHF
d_call: TRBD2; j_call: TRBJ2-5; v_call: TRBV2; clone_size: .; cdr3_nt: TGTGCCAGCAGTGGACTAGCGGGGGGCTGGGAGACCCAGTACTTC; cdr3_aa: CASSGLAGGWETQYF
d_call: .; j_call: TRBJ1-2; v_call: TRBV28; clone_size: .; cdr3_nt: TGTGCCAGCAGTTTTGAGTCCGGCTGGTTGGGCTACACCTTC; cdr3_aa: CASSFESGWLGYTF
d_call: .; j_call: TRBJ2-7; v_call: TRBV28; clone_size: .; cdr3_nt: TGTGCCAGCAGTTCCCAAGAGGTACGGGGGGCCGAGGACGAGCAGTACTTC; cdr3_aa: CASSSQEVRGAEDEQYF
d_call: .; j_call: TRBJ1-5; v_call: TRBV6-1; clone_size: .; cdr3_nt: TGTGCCACCGGATGGGCCCGGGGAAGTCAGCCCCAGCATTTT; cdr3_aa: CATGWARGSQPQHF